The rows below give T cell receptor beta chains drawn from one sample of a study of response to subunit inactivated influenza vaccine. In TCRdb, the RT-PCR reads were re-called with MiXCR into one record per CDR3 protein. The data show 700,000 to 800,000 distinct CDR3 sequences, about 18% seen once. The starting material was PBMCs from blood, obtained 4 to 6 days after vaccination. The origin of the receptors is a man aged 45-60 years who received an inactivated influenza vaccine. Each CDR3 is given with its conserved first and last residue. The D gene is left open where the match is weak. Not all rows give a size; the values are once, few, many and, for expanded clones, a class.

J gene	V gene	D gene	clone size	CDR3 DNA	CDR3 protein
TRBJ2-3	TRBV12-3/TRBV12-4	NA	NA	TGTGCCAGCAGTCGGACAAGATCAGATACGCAGTATTTT	CASSRTRSDTQYF
TRBJ2-2	TRBV20-1	TRBD1	many	TGCAGTGCTAGAGCTTTCGGACAGGGGTTAGCCGGGGAGCTGTTTTTT	CSARAFGQGLAGELFF
TRBJ2-5	TRBV18	NA	few	TGTGCCAGCTCACCATCGGGGCAAGAGACCCAGTACTTC	CASSPSGQETQYF
TRBJ1-1	TRBV11-2	NA	NA	TGTGCCAGCAGCCCACTGGGGACTAGAATGAACACTGAAGCTTTCTTT	CASSPLGTRMNTEAFF
TRBJ1-5	TRBV28	NA	few	TGTGCCAGCAGTTTATGGTCCTACCTCCGGGACAGCAATCAGCCCCAGCATTTT	CASSLWSYLRDSNQPQHF
TRBJ1-3	TRBV12-3/TRBV12-4	NA	NA	TGTGCTCAGCGGGCTCCGCCTGGAAACACCATATATTTT	CAQRAPPGNTIYF
TRBJ2-3	TRBV24-1	NA	few	TGTGCCACCAGTGATTCGAGCACAGATACGCAGTATTTT	CATSDSSTDTQYF
TRBJ2-5	TRBV20-1	NA	many	TGCAGTGCTAGGAAGCAGGGGGGAAAAGAGACCCAGTACTTC	CSARKQGGKETQYF
TRBJ2-1	TRBV11-2	TRBD1	NA	TGTGCCAGCAGGAGTGCCGGGACAGGGAGCAATGAGCAGTTCTTC	CASRSAGTGSNEQFF
TRBJ2-2	TRBV5-1	NA	NA	TGCGCCAGCAGCTTACAAGACTGGAGAAACACCGGGGAGCTGTTTTTT	CASSLQDWRNTGELFF
TRBJ1-2	TRBV4-3	NA	few	TGCGCCAGCAGCCAAACCTGGGAGGGTGGCTACACCTTC	CASSQTWEGGYTF
TRBJ1-6	TRBV20-1	TRBD1	NA	TGCAGTGCTAGAACGATAGGACAGGGATATTCACCCCTCCACTTT	CSARTIGQGYSPLHF
TRBJ1-1	TRBV12-3/TRBV12-4	TRBD1	NA	TGTGCCAGCAACATGGACAGGGGGAGGACTGAAGCTTTCTTT	CASNMDRGRTEAFF
TRBJ2-3	TRBV28	NA	NA	TGTGCCAGCAGTACAAGCGGCATCCGGGCAGATACGCAGTATTTT	CASSTSGIRADTQYF
TRBJ2-4	TRBV5-1	NA	NA	TGCGCCAGCAGCTTGGAAAACATTCAGTACTTC	CASSLENIQYF
TRBJ2-1	TRBV25-1	TRBD2	NA	TGTGCCAGCAGTGAAGGACTAGCGGAAAATAATGAGCAGTTCTTC	CASSEGLAENNEQFF
TRBJ2-7	TRBV6-5	TRBD1	NA	TGTGCCAGCAGTTCACAGGGGGGCACCTACGAGCAGTACTTC	CASSSQGGTYEQYF
TRBJ2-5	TRBV9	NA	few	TGTGCCAGCAGCGCGCAATGGCGAGAGACCCAGTACTTC	CASSAQWRETQYF